The clone carrying this T cell receptor beta chain was counted between two and nine times. Antigen unknown. The record originates from a study of post-analysis software for immune sequencing data. Study outcomes and limitations: Patients had higher frequencies than controls of roughly 5 TRBV segments, including TRBV5-6, TRBV5-1 and TRBV20-1. People with multiple sclerosis had a significantly lower normalized Chao1 diversity than controls did.

TCR beta libraries were prepared from cDNA with unique molecular identifiers. One entry per CDR3 protein, called by TCRdb with MiXCR from the PCR reads. The repertoire holds around 150,000 distinct CDR3 sequences, with around 36% as singletons. The V end was cut by 0 bases, the J end by 7 bases, with 13 bases between. Germline V gives CDR1 ENHRY, CDR2 SYGVKD. The CDR3 consists of 14 residues. This specimen was blood, taken after autologous hematopoietic stem cell transplantation. This clonotype was sampled from a girl aged 10 to 17 with multiple sclerosis. The chain recombines TRBV10-3 with TRBJ2-7, with D possibly called TRBD1 or TRBD2 (5 bases each). This chain's CDR3 is CAISESPDWGEQYF. CDR3 DNA: TGTGCCATCAGTGAGTCCCCTGACTGGGGGGAGCAGTACTTC.